The T cell receptor (beta chain) described here comes from a study of monozygotic twins with inflammatory bowel disease. From its re-call of the 5' RACE reads, TCRdb lists each CDR3 protein once, without DNA. The listing records 400,000 to 500,000 distinct CDR3 sequences. Per germline, CDR1 SGHAT and CDR2 FQDESV (reference sequence). The CDR3 loop spans 15 amino acids. This chain links TRBV11-1 with TRBJ2-2. The receptor was isolated from a human donor with ulcerative colitis or Crohn's disease, or a healthy co-twin of an affected twin (not recorded which). The sequenced sample consisted of blood. The CDR3 here is CASSPGRMGSGELFF.